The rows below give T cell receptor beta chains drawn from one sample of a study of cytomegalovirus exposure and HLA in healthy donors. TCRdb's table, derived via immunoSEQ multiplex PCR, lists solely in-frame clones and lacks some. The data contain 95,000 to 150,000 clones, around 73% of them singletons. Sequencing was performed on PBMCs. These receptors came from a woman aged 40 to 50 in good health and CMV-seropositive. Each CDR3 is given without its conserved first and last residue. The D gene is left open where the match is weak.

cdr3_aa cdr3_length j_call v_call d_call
ASSHPELNEKLF 12 TRBJ1-4 TRBV6-6 .
ASSHDRGREKLF 12 TRBJ1-4 TRBV4-3 TRBD1
ASSYERTDRDTQY 13 TRBJ2-3 TRBV6-5 .
ASRAGLAGIYEQY 13 TRBJ2-7 TRBV2 TRBD2
ASSQLVQGYNEQF 13 TRBJ2-1 TRBV4-1 .
ASSRTSGAVVHEQY 14 TRBJ2-7 TRBV19 TRBD2
ASSVTGELF 9 TRBJ2-2 TRBV2 .
ASSSGTGHYGYT 12 TRBJ1-2 TRBV6-1 TRBD1
ASRGGSSNQPQH 12 TRBJ1-5 TRBV19 .
ASSLWTGEGTQY 12 TRBJ2-5 TRBV7-8 TRBD1
ASSLLAGQETQY 12 TRBJ2-5 TRBV27 TRBD2
ASSPGQRNTEAF 12 TRBJ1-1 TRBV5-1 TRBD1
ATSRGTSGTDTQY 13 TRBJ2-3 TRBV15 TRBD2
ATSRDPPSRNTEAF 14 TRBJ1-1 TRBV15 .
ASSLQSYNEQF 11 TRBJ2-1 TRBV7-8 .
ASSHLRTSGGNTGELF 16 TRBJ2-2 TRBV4-3 TRBD2
ASRTGASGGELF 12 TRBJ2-2 TRBV9 TRBD1
ASSSGTGAGANVLT 14 TRBJ2-6 TRBV6-5 TRBD1